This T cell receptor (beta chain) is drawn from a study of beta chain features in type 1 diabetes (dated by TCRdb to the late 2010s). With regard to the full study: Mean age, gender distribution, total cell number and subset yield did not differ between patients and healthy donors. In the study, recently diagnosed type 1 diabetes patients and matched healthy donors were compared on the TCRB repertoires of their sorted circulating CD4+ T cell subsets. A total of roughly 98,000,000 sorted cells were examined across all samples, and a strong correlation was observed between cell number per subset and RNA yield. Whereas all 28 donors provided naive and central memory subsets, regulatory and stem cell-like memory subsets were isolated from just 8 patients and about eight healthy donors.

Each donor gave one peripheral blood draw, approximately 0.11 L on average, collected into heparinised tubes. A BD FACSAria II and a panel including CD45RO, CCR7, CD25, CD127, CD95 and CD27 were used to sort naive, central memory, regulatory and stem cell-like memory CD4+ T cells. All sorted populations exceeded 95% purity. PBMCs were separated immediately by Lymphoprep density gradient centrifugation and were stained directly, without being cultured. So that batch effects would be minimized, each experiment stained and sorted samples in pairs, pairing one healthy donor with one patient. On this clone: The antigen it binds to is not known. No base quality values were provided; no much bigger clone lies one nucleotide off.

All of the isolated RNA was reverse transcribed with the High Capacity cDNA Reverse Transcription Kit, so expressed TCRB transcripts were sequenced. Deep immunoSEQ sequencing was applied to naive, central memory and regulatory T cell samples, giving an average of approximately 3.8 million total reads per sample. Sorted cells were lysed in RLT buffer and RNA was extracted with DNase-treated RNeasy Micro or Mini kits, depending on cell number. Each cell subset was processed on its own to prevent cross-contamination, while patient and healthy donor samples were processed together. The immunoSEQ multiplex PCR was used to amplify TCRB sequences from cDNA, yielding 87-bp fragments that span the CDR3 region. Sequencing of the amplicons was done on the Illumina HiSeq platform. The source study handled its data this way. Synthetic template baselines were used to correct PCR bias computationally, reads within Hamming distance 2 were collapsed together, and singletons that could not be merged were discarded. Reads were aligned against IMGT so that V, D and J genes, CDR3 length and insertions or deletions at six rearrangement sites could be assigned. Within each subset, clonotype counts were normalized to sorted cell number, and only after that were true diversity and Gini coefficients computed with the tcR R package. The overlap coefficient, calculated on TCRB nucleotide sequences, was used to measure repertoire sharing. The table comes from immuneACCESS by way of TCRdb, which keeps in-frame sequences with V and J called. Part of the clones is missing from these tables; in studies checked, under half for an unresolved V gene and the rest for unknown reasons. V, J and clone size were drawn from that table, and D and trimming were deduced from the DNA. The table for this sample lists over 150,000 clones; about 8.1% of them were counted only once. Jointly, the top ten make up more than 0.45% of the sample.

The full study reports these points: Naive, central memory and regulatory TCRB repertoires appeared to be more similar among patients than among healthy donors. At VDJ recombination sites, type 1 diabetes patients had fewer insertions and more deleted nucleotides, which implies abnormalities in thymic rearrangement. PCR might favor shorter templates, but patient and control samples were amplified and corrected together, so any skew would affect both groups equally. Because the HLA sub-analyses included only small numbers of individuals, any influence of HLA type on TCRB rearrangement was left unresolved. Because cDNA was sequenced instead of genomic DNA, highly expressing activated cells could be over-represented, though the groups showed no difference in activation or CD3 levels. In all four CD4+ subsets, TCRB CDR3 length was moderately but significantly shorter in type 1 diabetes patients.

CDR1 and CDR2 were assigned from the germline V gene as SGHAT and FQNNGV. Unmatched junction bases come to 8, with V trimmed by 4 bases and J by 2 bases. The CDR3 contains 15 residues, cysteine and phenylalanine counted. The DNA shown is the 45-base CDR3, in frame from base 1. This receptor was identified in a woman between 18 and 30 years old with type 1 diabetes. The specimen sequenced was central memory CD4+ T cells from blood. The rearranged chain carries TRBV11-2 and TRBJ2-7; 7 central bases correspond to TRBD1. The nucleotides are TGTGCCAGCAGCTCTGGACAGGCCCATCCCTACGAGCAGTACTTC. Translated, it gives CASSSGQAHPYEQYF.